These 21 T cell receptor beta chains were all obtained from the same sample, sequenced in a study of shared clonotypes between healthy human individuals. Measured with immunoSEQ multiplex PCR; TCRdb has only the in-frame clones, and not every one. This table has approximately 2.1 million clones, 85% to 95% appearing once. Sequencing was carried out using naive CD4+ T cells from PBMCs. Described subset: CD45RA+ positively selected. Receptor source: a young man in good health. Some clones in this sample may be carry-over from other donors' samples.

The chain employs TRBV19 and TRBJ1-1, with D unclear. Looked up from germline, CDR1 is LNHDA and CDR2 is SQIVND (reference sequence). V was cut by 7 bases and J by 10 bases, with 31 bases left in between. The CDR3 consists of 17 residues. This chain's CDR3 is CASIATINTVRGASAFF. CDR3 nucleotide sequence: TGTGCCAGTATTGCCACCATCAATACGGTTCGTGGCGCGTCAGCTTTCTTT. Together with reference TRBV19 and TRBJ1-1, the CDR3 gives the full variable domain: DGGITQSPKYLFRKEGQNVTLSCEQNLNHDAMYWYRQDPGQGLRLIYYSQIVNDFQKGDIAEGYSVSREKKESFPLTVTSAQKNPTAFYLCASIATINTVRGASAFFGQGTRLTVV.

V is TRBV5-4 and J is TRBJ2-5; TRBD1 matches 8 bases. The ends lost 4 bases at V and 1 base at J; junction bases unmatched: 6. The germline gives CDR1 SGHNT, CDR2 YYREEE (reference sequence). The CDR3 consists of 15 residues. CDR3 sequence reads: CASSPTGARQETQYF. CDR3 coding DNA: TGTGCCAGCAGCCCGACAGGGGCCCGCCAAGAGACCCAGTACTTC. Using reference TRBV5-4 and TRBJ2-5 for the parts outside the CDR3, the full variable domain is ETGVTQSPTHLIKTRGQQVTLRCSSQSGHNTVSWYQQALGQGPQFIFQYYREEENGRGNFPPRFSGLQFPNYSSELNVNALELDDSALYLCASSPTGARQETQYFGPGTRLLVL.

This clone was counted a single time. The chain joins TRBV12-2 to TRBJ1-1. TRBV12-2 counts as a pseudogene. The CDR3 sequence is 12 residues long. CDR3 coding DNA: TGTGCAAGTCGCTTAGCTTGCACTGAAGCTTTCTTT. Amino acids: CASRLACTEAFF.

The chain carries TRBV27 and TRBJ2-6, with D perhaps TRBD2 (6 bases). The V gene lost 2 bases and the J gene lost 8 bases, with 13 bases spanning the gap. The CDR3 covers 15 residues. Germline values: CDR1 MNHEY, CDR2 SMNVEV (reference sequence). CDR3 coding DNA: TGTGCCAGCAGTTTAGTAGCGGCAGGTTCCAACGTCCTGACTTTC. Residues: CASSLVAAGSNVLTF.

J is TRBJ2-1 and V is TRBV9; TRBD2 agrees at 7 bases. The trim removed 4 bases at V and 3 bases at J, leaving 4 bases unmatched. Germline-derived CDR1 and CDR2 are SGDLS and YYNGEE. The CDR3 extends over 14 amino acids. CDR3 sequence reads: CASSPGGNYNEQFF. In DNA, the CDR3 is TGTGCCAGCAGCCCCGGGGGGAACTACAATGAGCAGTTCTTC.

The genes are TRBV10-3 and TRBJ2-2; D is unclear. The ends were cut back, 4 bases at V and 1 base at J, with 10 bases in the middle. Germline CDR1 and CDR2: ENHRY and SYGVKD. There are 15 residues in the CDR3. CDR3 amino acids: CAISGYDLNTGELFF. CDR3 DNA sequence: TGTGCCATCAGTGGCTATGACTTGAACACCGGGGAGCTGTTTTTT.

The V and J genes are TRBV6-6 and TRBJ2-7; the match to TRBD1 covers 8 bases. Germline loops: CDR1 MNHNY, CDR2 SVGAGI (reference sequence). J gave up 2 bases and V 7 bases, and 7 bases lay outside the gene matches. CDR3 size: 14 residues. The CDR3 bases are TGTGCCAGCATATCCGGGACAGGTCCCTACGAGCAGTACTTC. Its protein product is CASISGTGPYEQYF.

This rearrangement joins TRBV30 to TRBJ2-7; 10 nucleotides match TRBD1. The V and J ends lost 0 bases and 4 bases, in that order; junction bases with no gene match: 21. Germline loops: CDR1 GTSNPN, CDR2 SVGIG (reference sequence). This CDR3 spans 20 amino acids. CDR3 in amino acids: CAWSVGRFRYETGGRYEQYF. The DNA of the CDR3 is TGTGCCTGGAGTGTGGGGCGCTTCCGGTATGAGACAGGGGGCAGGTACGAGCAGTACTTC.

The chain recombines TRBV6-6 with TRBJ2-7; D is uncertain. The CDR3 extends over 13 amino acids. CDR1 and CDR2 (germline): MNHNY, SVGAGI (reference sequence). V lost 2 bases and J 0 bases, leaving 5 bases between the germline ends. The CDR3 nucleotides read TGTGCCAGCAGTTACATGTCCTCCTACGAGCAGTACTTC. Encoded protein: CASSYMSSYEQYF.

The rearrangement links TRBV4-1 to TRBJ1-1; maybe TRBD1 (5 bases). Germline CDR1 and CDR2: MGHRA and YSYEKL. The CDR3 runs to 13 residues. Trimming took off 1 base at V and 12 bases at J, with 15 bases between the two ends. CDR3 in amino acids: CASSQVGRVKTFF. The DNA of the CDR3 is TGCGCCAGCAGCCAAGTCGGCAGGGTGAAAACTTTCTTT.

CDR3 DNA: TGTGCCAGCAGTCACGGGATTACTAATGAAAAACTGTTTTTT. This sequence encodes CASSHGITNEKLFF. This rearrangement joins TRBV27 to TRBJ1-4, with unresolved D. V gave up 5 bases and J gave up 2 bases, with 9 bases separating them. The CDR3 has 14 residues. Germline-derived CDR1 and CDR2 are MNHEY and SMNVEV (reference sequence).

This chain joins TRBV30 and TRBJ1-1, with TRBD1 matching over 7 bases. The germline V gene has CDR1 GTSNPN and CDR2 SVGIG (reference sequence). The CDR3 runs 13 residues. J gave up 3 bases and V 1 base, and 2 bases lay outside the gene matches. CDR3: CAWSDQGDTEAFF. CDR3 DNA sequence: TGTGCCTGGAGTGATCAGGGGGACACTGAAGCTTTCTTT.

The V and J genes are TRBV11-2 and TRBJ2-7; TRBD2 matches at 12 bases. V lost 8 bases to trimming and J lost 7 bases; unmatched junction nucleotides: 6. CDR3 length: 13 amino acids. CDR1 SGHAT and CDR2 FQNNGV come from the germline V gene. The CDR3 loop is CASGSSGRGEQYF. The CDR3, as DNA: TGTGCCAGCGGGTCTAGCGGGAGGGGTGAGCAGTACTTC. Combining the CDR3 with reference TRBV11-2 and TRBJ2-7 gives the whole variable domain EAGVAQSPRYKIIEKRQSVAFWCNPISGHATLYWYQQILGQGPKLLIQFQNNGVVDDSQLPKDRFSAERLKGVDSTLKIQPAKLEDSAVYLCASGSSGRGEQYFGPGTRLTVT.

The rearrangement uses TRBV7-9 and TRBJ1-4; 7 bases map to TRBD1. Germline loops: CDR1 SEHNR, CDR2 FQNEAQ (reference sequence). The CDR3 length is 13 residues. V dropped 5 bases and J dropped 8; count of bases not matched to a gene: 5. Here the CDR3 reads CASSAGGEEKLFF. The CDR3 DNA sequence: TGTGCCAGCAGCGCAGGGGGTGAGGAAAAACTGTTTTTT. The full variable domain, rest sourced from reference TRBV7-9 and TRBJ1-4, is DTGVSQNPRHKITKRGQNVTFRCDPISEHNRLYWYRQTLGQGPEFLTYFQNEAQLEKSRLLSDRFSAERPKGSFSTLEIQRTEQGDSAMYLCASSAGGEEKLFFGSGTQLSVL.

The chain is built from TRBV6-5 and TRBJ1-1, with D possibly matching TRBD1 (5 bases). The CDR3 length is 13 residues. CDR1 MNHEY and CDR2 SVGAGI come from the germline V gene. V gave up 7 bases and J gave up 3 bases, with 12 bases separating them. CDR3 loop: CASNNGADTEAFF. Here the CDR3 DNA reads TGTGCCAGCAACAACGGGGCGGACACTGAAGCTTTCTTT.

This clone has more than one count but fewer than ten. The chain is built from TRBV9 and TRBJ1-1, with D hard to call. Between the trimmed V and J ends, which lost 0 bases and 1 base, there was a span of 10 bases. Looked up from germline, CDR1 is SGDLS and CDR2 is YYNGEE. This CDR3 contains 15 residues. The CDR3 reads CASSVEPAPNTEAFF. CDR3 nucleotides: TGTGCCAGCAGCGTAGAACCGGCGCCGAACACTGAAGCTTTCTTT. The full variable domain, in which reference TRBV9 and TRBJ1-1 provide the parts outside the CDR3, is DSGVTQTPKHLITATGQRVTLRCSPRSGDLSVYWYQQSLDQGLQFLIQYYNGEERAKGNILERFSAQQFPDLHSELNLSSLELGDSALYFCASSVEPAPNTEAFFGQGTRLTVV.

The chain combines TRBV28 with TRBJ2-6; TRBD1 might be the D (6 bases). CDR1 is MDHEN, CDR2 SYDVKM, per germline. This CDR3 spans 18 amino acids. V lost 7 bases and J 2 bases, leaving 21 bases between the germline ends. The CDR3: CASTNPTGFGAGANVLTF. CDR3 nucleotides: TGTGCCAGCACCAATCCTACAGGGTTCGGCGCTGGGGCCAACGTCCTGACTTTC.

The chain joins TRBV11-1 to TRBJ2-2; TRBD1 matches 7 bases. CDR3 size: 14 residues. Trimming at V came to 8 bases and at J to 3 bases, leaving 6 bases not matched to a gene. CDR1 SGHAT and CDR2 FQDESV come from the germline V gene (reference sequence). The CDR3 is CASRRQGDTGELFF. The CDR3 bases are TGTGCCAGCCGCAGACAGGGTGACACCGGGGAGCTGTTTTTT.

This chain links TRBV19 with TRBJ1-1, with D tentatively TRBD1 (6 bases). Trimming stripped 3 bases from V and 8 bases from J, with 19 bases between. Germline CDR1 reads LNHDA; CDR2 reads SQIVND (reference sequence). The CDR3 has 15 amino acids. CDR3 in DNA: TGTGCCAGTAGTATCGGAAGGACAGCCCACTACGAAGCTTTCTTT. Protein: CASSIGRTAHYEAFF. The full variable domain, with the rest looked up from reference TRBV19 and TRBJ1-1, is DGGITQSPKYLFRKEGQNVTLSCEQNLNHDAMYWYRQDPGQGLRLIYYSQIVNDFQKGDIAEGYSVSREKKESFPLTVTSAQKNPTAFYLCASSIGRTAHYEAFFGQGTRLTVV.

CDR3 loop: CASSFGDARSAYEQYF. As DNA, the CDR3 is TGTGCCAGCAGCTTCGGGGACGCCAGGAGCGCCTACGAGCAGTACTTC. The V gene is TRBV7-9, the J gene TRBJ2-7; the D call may be TRBD1 or TRBD2 (5 bases each). The V and J ends lost 3 bases and 2 bases respectively, with 17 bases between them. CDR3 length equals 16 residues. CDR1 and CDR2 from the germline V gene are SEHNR and FQNEAQ (reference sequence). The full variable domain, rest sourced from reference TRBV7-9 and TRBJ2-7, is DTGVSQNPRHKITKRGQNVTFRCDPISEHNRLYWYRQTLGQGPEFLTYFQNEAQLEKSRLLSDRFSAERPKGSFSTLEIQRTEQGDSAMYLCASSFGDARSAYEQYFGPGTRLTVT.

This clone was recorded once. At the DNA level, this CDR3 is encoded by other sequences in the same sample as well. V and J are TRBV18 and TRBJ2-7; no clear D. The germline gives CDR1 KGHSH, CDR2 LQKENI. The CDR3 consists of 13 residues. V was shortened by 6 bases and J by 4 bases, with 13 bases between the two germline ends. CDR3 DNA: TGTGCCAGCTCCCCAGCATTAGGGTACGAGCAGTACTTC. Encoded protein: CASSPALGYEQYF.